This T cell receptor (beta chain) was sequenced for a study of T cells in Graves' hyperthyroidism and ophthalmopathy. Germline-derived CDR1 and CDR2 are SGHAT and FQNNGV. Deletions cut 5 bases from V and 5 bases from J, with 12 bases between. The CDR3 contains 13 residues. Amplified regions were TCR beta CDR3 sequences from RNA transcripts. Carried out on the TCR CDR3, a first-round RT-PCR used the HTBI primer set. TCRdb itself ran the multiplex PCR reads through MiXCR, one entry per CDR3 protein. This sample yields around 620,000 distinct CDR3 sequences, of which 13% to 15% are seen a single time; roughly 7.1% belongs to the top ten. Diagnoses rested on clinical symptoms, serum thyroxine and TRAb, thyroid ultrasound and orbital computed tomography.

The chain joins TRBV11-2 to TRBJ1-1, with a weak D call TRBD1 (6 bases). Sequencing was done on a sample of blood. This TCR derives from a woman aged 18 to 35 with Graves' ophthalmopathy. The CDR3, as DNA: TGTGCCAGCAGCCCTCAGGGGTCGACTGAAGCTTTCTTT. Its translation is CASSPQGSTEAFF.